This T cell receptor beta chain stems from a study of blood T cell repertoires in COVID-19. Authors' data handling: Nucleated cell counts were estimated from reference gene primer amplification. TCRdb's table, derived via immunoSEQ multiplex PCR, lists solely in-frame clones and lacks some. That table is the source of V, J and clone size, and D and trimming were worked out from the DNA. The table lists nearly 350,000 clones, more than 75% of them singletons. This CDR3 contains 15 residues. V gave up 2 bases and J gave up 4 bases, with 12 bases separating them. Germline lookup yields CDR1 KGHDR and CDR2 SFDVKD.

This chain joins TRBV24-1 and TRBJ2-3; TRBD2 might be the D (6 bases). The sequencing sample was made of peripheral blood. This receptor was identified in a woman under 30 who had recovered from COVID-19. The CDR3 spells CATSDSAGTSDTQYF. CDR3 nucleotide sequence: TGTGCCACCAGTGATTCCGCCGGGACTTCAGATACGCAGTATTTT.